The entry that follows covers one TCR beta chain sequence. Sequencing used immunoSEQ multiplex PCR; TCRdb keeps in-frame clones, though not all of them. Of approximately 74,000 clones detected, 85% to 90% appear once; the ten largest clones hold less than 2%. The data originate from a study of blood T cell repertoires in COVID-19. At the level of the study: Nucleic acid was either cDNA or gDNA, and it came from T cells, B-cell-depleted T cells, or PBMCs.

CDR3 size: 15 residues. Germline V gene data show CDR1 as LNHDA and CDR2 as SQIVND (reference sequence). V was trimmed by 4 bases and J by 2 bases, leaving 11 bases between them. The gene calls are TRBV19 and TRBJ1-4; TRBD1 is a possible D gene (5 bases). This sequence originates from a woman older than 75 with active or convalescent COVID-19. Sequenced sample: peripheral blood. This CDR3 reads CASSTDRTTNEKLFF. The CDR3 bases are TGTGCCAGTAGTACCGACAGAACTACTAATGAAAAACTGTTTTTT.